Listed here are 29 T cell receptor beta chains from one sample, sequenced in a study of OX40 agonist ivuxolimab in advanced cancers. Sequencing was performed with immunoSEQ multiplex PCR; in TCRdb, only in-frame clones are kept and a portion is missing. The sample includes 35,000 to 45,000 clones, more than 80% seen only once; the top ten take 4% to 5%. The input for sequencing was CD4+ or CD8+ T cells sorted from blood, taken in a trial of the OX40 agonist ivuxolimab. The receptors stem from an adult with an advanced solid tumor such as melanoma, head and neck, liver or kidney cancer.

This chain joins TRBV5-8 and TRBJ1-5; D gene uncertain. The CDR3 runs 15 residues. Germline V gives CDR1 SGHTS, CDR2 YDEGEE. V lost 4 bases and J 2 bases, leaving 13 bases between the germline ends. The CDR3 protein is CASSPVAGGNQPQHF. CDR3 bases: TGTGCCAGCAGCCCCGTTGCTGGGGGCAATCAGCCCCAGCATTTT.

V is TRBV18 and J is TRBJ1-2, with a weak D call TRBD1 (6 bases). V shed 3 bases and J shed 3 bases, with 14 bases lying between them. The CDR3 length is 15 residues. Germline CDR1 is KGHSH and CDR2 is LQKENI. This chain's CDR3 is CASSPQEGGDYGYTF. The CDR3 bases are TGTGCCAGCTCACCCCAGGAAGGGGGGGACTATGGCTACACCTTC.

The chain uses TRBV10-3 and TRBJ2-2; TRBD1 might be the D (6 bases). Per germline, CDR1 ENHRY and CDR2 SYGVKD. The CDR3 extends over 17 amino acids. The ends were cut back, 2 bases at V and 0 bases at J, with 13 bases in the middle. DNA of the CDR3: TGTGCCATCAGTGAGGTGGGGGCCGATACGAACACCGGGGAGCTGTTTTTT. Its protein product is CAISEVGADTNTGELFF.

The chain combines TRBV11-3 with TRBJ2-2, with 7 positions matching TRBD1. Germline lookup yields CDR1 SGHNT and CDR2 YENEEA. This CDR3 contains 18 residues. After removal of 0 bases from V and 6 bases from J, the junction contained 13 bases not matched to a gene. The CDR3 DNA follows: TGTGCCAGCAGCTTAGATCACGAGTACAGGGGAAGCGCCGGGGAGCTGTTTTTT. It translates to CASSLDHEYRGSAGELFF. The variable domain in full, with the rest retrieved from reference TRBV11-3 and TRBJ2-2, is EAGVVQSPRYKIIEKKQPVAFWCNPISGHNTLYWYLQNLGQGPELLIRYENEEAVDDSQLPKDRFSAERLKGVDSTLKIQPAELGDSAVYLCASSLDHEYRGSAGELFFGEGSRLTVL.

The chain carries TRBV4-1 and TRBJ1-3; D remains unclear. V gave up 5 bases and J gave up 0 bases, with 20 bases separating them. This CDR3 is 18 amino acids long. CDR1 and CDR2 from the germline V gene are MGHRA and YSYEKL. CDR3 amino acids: CASSASEHGFSSGNTIYF. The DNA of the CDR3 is TGCGCCAGCAGCGCCAGTGAACATGGATTTTCCTCTGGAAACACCATATATTTT.

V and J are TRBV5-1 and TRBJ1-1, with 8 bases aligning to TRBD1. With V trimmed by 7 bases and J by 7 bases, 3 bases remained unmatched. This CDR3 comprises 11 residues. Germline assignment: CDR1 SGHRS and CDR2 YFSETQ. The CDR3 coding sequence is TGCGCCAGCGAAGGACAGGGTGAAGCTTTCTTT. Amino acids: CASEGQGEAFF.

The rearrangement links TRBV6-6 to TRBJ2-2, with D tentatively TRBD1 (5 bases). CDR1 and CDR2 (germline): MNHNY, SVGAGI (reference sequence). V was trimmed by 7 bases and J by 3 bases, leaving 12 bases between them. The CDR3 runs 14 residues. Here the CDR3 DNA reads TGTGCCAGCAAGCCAGGGTCGGACACCGGGGAGCTGTTTTTT. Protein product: CASKPGSDTGELFF.

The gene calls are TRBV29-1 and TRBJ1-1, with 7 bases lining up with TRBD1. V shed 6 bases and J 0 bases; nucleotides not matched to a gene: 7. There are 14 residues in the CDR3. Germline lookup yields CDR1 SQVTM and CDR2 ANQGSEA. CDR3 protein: CSVATGTLNTEAFF. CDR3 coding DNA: TGCAGCGTGGCGACAGGGACTCTGAACACTGAAGCTTTCTTT.

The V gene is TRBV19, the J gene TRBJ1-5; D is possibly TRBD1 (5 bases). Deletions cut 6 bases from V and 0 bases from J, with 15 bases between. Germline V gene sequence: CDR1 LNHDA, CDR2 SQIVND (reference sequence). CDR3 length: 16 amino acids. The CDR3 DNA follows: TGTGCCAGTAGATTTGGTGGACACCATAGCAATCAGCCCCAGCATTTT. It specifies CASRFGGHHSNQPQHF.

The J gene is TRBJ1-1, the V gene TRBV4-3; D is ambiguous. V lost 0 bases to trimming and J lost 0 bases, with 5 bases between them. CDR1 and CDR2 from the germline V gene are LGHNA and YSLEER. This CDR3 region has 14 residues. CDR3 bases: TGCGCCAGCAGCCAAGATACGGTGAACACTGAAGCTTTCTTT. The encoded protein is CASSQDTVNTEAFF.

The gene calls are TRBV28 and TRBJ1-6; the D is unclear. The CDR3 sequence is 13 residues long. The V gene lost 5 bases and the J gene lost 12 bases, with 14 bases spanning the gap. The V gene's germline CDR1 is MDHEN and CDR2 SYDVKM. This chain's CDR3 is CASSTPSVGPLHF. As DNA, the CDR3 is TGTGCCAGCAGTACTCCTAGCGTGGGACCCCTCCACTTT.

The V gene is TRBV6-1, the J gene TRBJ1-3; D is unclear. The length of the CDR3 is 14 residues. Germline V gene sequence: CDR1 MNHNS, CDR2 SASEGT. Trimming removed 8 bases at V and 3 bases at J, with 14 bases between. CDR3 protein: CASGDLMVGNTIYF. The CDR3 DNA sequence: TGTGCCAGCGGGGATCTTATGGTTGGAAACACCATATATTTT.

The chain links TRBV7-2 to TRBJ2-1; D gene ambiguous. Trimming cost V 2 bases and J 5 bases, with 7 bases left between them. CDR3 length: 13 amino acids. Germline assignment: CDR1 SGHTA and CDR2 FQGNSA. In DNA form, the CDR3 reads TGTGCCAGCAGCTTACACTGGGACAATGAGCAGTTCTTC. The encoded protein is CASSLHWDNEQFF.

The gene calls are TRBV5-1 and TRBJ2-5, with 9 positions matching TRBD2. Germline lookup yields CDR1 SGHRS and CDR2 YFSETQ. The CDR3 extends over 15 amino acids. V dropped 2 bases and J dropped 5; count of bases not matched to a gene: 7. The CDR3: CASSLSGGTGETQYF. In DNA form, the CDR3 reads TGCGCCAGCAGCTTAAGCGGGGGGACTGGGGAGACCCAGTACTTC.

The CDR3 bases are TGTGCCAGTAGCCCAGGGGGGGTCACTGAAGCTTTCTTT. Amino acids: CASSPGGVTEAFF. The genes are TRBV19 and TRBJ1-1; TRBD1 matches 7 bases. Germline CDR1 reads LNHDA; CDR2 reads SQIVND (reference sequence). Trimming removed 6 bases from V and 4 bases from J; junction bases left unmatched: 5. This CDR3 spans 13 amino acids.

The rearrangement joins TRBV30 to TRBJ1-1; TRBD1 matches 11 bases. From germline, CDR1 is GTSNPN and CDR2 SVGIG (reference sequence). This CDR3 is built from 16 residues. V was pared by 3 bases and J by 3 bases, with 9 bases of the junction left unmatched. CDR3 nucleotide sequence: TGTGCCTGGAGCCCCGGGACAGGGGGAATACACACTGAAGCTTTCTTT. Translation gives CAWSPGTGGIHTEAFF.

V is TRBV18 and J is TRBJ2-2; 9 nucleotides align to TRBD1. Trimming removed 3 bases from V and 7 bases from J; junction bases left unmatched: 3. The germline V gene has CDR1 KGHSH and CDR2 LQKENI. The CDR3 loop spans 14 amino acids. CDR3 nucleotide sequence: TGTGCCAGCTCACCCGGACAGGGGCACGGGGAGCTGTTTTTT. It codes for CASSPGQGHGELFF.

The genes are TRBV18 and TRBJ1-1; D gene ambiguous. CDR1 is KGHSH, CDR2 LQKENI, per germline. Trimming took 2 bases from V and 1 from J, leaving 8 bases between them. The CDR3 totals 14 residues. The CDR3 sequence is CASSPGLQNTEAFF. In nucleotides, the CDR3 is TGTGCCAGCTCACCAGGGCTGCAGAACACTGAAGCTTTCTTT.

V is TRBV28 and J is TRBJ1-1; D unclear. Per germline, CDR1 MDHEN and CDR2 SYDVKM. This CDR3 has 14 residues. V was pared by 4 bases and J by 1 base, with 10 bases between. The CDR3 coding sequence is TGTGCCAGCAGTTCTCGACGGACGAACACTGAAGCTTTCTTT. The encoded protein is CASSSRRTNTEAFF.

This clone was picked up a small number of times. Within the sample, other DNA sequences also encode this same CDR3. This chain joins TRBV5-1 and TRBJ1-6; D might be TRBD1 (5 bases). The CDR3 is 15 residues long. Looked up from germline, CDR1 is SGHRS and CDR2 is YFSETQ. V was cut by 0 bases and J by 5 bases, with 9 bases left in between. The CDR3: CASSLDGADNSPLHF. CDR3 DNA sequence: TGCGCCAGCAGCTTGGACGGGGCAGATAATTCACCCCTCCACTTT.

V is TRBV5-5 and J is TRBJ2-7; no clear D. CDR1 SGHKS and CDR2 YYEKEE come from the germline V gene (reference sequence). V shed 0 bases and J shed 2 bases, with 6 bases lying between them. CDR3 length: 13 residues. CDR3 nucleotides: TGTGCCAGCAGCTTGGCAACTGCCTACGAGCAGTACTTC. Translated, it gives CASSLATAYEQYF.

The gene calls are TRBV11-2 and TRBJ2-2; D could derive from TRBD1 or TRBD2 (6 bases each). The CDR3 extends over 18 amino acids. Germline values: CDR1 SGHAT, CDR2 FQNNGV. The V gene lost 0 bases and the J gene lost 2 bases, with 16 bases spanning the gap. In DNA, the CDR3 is TGTGCCAGCAGCTTAGAAGGGGGGTCAGTCCGAAACACCGGGGAGCTGTTTTTT. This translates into CASSLEGGSVRNTGELFF.

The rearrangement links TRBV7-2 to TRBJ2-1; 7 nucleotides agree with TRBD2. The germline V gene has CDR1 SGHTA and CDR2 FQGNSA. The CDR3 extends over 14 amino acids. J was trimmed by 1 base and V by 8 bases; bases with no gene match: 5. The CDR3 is CASGAGLSYNEQFF. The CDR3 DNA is TGTGCCAGCGGCGCGGGACTATCCTACAATGAGCAGTTCTTC.

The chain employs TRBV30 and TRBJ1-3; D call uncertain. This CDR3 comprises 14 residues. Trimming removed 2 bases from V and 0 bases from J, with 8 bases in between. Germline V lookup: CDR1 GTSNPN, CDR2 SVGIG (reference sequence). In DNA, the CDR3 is TGTGCCTGGAGTAGGCGTAACTCTGGAAACACCATATATTTT. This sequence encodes CAWSRRNSGNTIYF.

CDR3 protein: CASSRETSGRGRENEQFF. DNA of the CDR3: TGTGCCAGCAGCCGTGAAACTAGCGGGAGGGGAAGAGAGAATGAGCAGTTCTTC. The V call is TRBV5-5, the J call TRBJ2-1, with 13 positions matching TRBD2. This CDR3 comprises 18 residues. The V segment lost 4 bases and the J segment 7 bases; nucleotides outside the gene matches: 14. CDR1 SGHKS and CDR2 YYEKEE come from the germline V gene (reference sequence).

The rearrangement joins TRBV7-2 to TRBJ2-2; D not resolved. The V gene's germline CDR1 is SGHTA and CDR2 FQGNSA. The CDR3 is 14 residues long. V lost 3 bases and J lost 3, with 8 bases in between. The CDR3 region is CASSFSQDTGELFF. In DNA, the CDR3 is TGTGCCAGCAGCTTCTCCCAGGACACCGGGGAGCTGTTTTTT.

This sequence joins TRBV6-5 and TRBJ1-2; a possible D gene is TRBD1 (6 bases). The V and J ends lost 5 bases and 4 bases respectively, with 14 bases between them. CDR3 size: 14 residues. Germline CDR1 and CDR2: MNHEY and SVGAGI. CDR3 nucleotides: TGTGCCAGCAGTACCCGTGGGGGCGGCTATGGCTACACCTTC. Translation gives CASSTRGGGYGYTF.

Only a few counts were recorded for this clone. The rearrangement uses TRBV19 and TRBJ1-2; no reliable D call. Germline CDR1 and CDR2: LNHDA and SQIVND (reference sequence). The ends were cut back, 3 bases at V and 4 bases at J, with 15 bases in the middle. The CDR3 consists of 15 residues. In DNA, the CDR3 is TGTGCCAGTAGTATGTTAGCCGGACTTCTCTATGGCTACACCTTC. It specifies CASSMLAGLLYGYTF.

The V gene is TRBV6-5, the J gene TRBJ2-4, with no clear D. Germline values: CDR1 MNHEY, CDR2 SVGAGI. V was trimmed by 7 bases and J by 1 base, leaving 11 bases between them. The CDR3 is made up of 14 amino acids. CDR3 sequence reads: CASNGHPAKNIQYF. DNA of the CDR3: TGTGCCAGCAACGGCCACCCGGCCAAAAACATTCAGTACTTC.